The rows below give T cell receptor beta chains drawn from one sample of a study of blood T cell repertoires in COVID-19. Sequencing was performed with immunoSEQ multiplex PCR; in TCRdb, only in-frame clones are kept and a portion is missing. The table lists approximately 160,000 clones, over 80% of them singletons. Sequenced material: peripheral blood. Source of these receptors: a woman aged 80 or over with active or convalescent COVID-19. Both conserved end residues are part of each CDR3. D genes are given only for firm matches. Not all rows give a size; the values are once, few, many and, for expanded clones, a class.

clone size	D gene	J gene	V gene	CDR3 protein	CDR3 DNA
.	.	TRBJ2-5	TRBV27	CASSLQGLETQYF	TGTGCCAGCAGTTTGCAGGGATTGGAGACCCAGTACTTC
.	TRBD1	TRBJ2-2	TRBV25-1	CASSDGTGWPGELFF	TGTGCCAGCAGTGACGGGACAGGGTGGCCCGGGGAGCTGTTTTTT
.	.	TRBJ1-2	TRBV19	CASSIDPYRFSNYGYTF	TGTGCCAGTAGTATAGATCCCTATAGATTCTCTAACTATGGCTACACCTTC
.	.	TRBJ2-2	TRBV4-3	CASSQERQGAGELFF	TGCGCCAGCAGCCAAGAGCGCCAAGGGGCCGGGGAGCTGTTTTTT
medium-sized	TRBD1	TRBJ2-2	TRBV6-5	CASIRDRATGELFF	TGTGCCAGCATCCGGGACAGGGCGACCGGGGAGCTGTTTTTT
.	TRBD2	TRBJ2-7	TRBV3-1/TRBV3-2	CASSTTSGSYEQYF	TGTGCCAGCAGCACGACTAGCGGCTCCTACGAGCAGTACTTC
once	.	TRBJ2-2	TRBV9	CASRYRDTGELFF	TGTGCCAGCAGGTACAGGGACACCGGGGAGCTGTTTTTT
.	.	TRBJ2-7	TRBV5-1	CASSLQDRGEQYF	TGCGCCAGCAGCTTGCAGGACCGGGGTGAGCAGTACTTC
.	TRBD1	TRBJ1-1	TRBV6-5	CASKPGQMNTEAFF	TGTGCCAGCAAACCGGGACAGATGAACACTGAAGCTTTCTTT
.	.	TRBJ1-5	TRBV19	CASSTPGEPQHF	TGTGCCAGTAGTACTCCGGGGGAGCCCCAGCATTTT
.	TRBD1	TRBJ2-2	TRBV3-1/TRBV3-2	CASSQDRGRTGELFF	TGTGCCAGCAGCCAGGACAGGGGGCGAACCGGGGAGCTGTTTTTT
.	.	TRBJ2-3	TRBV9	CASSVTEGGGTDTQYF	TGTGCCAGCAGCGTAACAGAGGGCGGGGGCACAGATACGCAGTATTTT
.	.	TRBJ1-5	TRBV10-2	CASSETGYQPQHF	TGCGCCAGCAGTGAGACAGGGTATCAGCCCCAGCATTTT
.	.	TRBJ1-4	TRBV28	CASSSPTNEKLFF	TGTGCCAGCAGTTCTCCCACTAATGAAAAACTGTTTTTT
.	TRBD1	TRBJ1-1	TRBV5-8	CASSFRRGTEAFF	TGTGCCAGCAGCTTTCGCAGGGGGACTGAAGCTTTCTTT
.	TRBD1	TRBJ1-1	TRBV7-9	CASSPGTEPEAFF	TGTGCCAGCAGCCCTGGGACAGAGCCTGAAGCTTTCTTT
.	.	TRBJ1-3	TRBV6-5	CASSHDSSSGNTIYF	TGTGCCAGCAGTCACGACAGTTCCTCTGGAAACACCATATATTTT
.	.	TRBJ2-5	TRBV4-2	CASSLLERETQYF	TGTGCCAGCAGCCTACTAGAGCGGGAGACCCAGTACTTC
once	.	TRBJ1-1	TRBV5-4	CASSLLGRNTEAFF	TGTGCCAGCAGCTTGTTGGGGCGGAACACTGAAGCTTTCTTT
few	.	TRBJ2-3	TRBV10-3	CAISESSGTGGDTQYF	TGTGCCATCAGTGAGTCATCCGGAACCGGAGGGGATACGCAGTATTTT
.	TRBD1	TRBJ1-6	TRBV19	CASNTGGGSPLHF	TGTGCCAGTAATACAGGGGGGGGTTCACCCCTCCACTTT
.	TRBD1	TRBJ1-1	TRBV6-5	CASSYRTGDPHTEAFF	TGTGCCAGCAGTTACCGGACAGGGGACCCCCACACTGAAGCTTTCTTT
.	TRBD2	TRBJ2-1	TRBV5-4	CASSLGRGVLYNEQFF	TGTGCCAGCAGCTTGGGTCGGGGGGTGCTCTACAATGAGCAGTTCTTC
once	TRBD1	TRBJ1-1	TRBV4-3	CASRLGQGVGTEAFF	TGCGCCAGCAGGTTAGGACAGGGCGTCGGCACTGAAGCTTTCTTT
.	.	TRBJ2-7	TRBV5-8	CASSWSDKDEQYF	TGTGCCAGCAGCTGGAGCGATAAAGACGAGCAGTACTTC
.	TRBD1	TRBJ1-6	TRBV9	CASSGQGSGSPLHF	TGTGCCAGCAGCGGACAGGGGTCAGGGTCACCCCTCCACTTT
once	TRBD2	TRBJ2-3	TRBV3-1/TRBV3-2	CASSQDLWRGEFYTDTQYF	TGTGCCAGCAGCCAAGATTTGTGGCGGGGGGAATTCTACACAGATACGCAGTATTTT
few	.	TRBJ1-1	TRBV7-7	CASSRDTNTEAFF	TGTGCTAGCAGCCGGGACACCAACACTGAAGCTTTCTTT
.	.	TRBJ2-2	TRBV6-5	CATSGPLANTGELFF	TGTGCCACCTCGGGTCCTCTCGCGAACACCGGGGAGCTGTTTTTT
.	.	TRBJ1-1	TRBV5-1	CASSLLQIKNTEAFF	TGCGCCAGCAGCTTGCTACAGATTAAGAACACTGAAGCTTTCTTT
few	.	TRBJ1-2	TRBV2	CASSVQGSYGYTF	TGTGCCAGCAGCGTACAGGGCTCCTATGGCTACACCTTC
few	.	TRBJ2-2	TRBV9	CASSVDGQGLTGELFF	TGTGCCAGCAGCGTAGATGGGCAGGGGTTGACCGGGGAGCTGTTTTTT
.	TRBD1	TRBJ2-7	TRBV28	CASSSLTGAISYEQYF	TGTGCCAGCAGTTCCCTGACAGGGGCGATCTCCTACGAGCAGTACTTC
few	.	TRBJ1-3	TRBV12-5	CASGLGGPLSGNTIYF	TGTGCTAGTGGTTTGGGAGGGCCCCTCTCTGGAAACACCATATATTTT
.	TRBD2	TRBJ2-7	TRBV4-1	CASSPGGWEQYF	TGCGCCAGCAGCCCGGGGGGGTGGGAGCAGTACTTC
.	.	TRBJ1-5	TRBV2	CASSDRAINQPQHF	TGTGCCAGCAGTGACAGGGCCATCAATCAGCCCCAGCATTTT
.	.	TRBJ1-2	TRBV11-1	CASSSSGPGAYGYTF	TGTGCCAGCAGCTCCTCAGGGCCAGGGGCCTATGGCTACACCTTC
once	TRBD1	TRBJ1-1	TRBV12-3/TRBV12-4	CASQQGANTEAFF	TGTGCCAGTCAACAGGGGGCGAACACTGAAGCTTTCTTT
.	.	TRBJ1-3	TRBV7-2	CASSSDSVSGNTIYF	TGTGCCAGCAGCTCGGACAGTGTTTCTGGAAACACCATATATTTT
.	.	TRBJ2-7	TRBV15	CATSRDTYEQYF	TGTGCCACCAGCAGAGATACCTACGAGCAGTACTTC
.	TRBD1	TRBJ1-2	TRBV6-5	CATREGATNYGYTF	TGTGCCACCAGGGAGGGGGCGACTAACTATGGCTACACCTTC
.	TRBD1	TRBJ2-7	TRBV3-1/TRBV3-2	CASSQDRGQGREQYF	TGTGCCAGCAGCCAAGATCGGGGACAGGGTCGCGAGCAGTACTTC
.	TRBD2	TRBJ2-3	TRBV11-2	CASSLAGTSGLADTQYF	TGTGCCAGCAGCCTTGCCGGGACTAGCGGCCTGGCGGATACGCAGTATTTT
.	.	TRBJ1-1	TRBV7-9	CASSFTGVKAEAFF	TGTGCCAGCAGCTTTACCGGGGTAAAGGCTGAAGCTTTCTTT
.	.	TRBJ1-3	TRBV7-2	CASSPGPRGSGNTIYF	TGTGCCAGCAGCCCTGGACCCAGGGGAAGTGGAAACACCATATATTTT
.	.	TRBJ1-5	TRBV10-2	CASSADDRFRNQPQHF	TGCGCCAGCAGCGCCGACGACAGGTTTCGGAATCAGCCCCAGCATTTT
.	.	TRBJ2-3	TRBV5-8	CASSLETDTQYF	TGTGCCAGCAGCCTAGAAACAGATACGCAGTATTTT
.	.	TRBJ1-5	TRBV5-8	CASRPRGTNSQPQHF	TGTGCCAGCAGGCCCAGGGGTACGAATAGTCAGCCCCAGCATTTT
.	TRBD2	TRBJ2-1	TRBV7-9	CASSLAGGGARNEQFF	TGTGCCAGCAGCTTAGCAGGCGGGGGGGCTCGCAATGAGCAGTTCTTC
.	.	TRBJ2-2	TRBV2	CASTLGAANTGELFF	TGTGCCAGCACCCTGGGGGCCGCGAACACCGGGGAGCTGTTTTTT
.	TRBD1	TRBJ2-1	TRBV7-9	CASSLRETGENEQFF	TGTGCCAGCAGCTTAAGGGAGACAGGGGAAAATGAGCAGTTCTTC
.	TRBD1	TRBJ2-7	TRBV5-1	CASSPGTGITYEQYF	TGCGCCAGCAGCCCAGGGACAGGAATTACCTACGAGCAGTACTTC
few	.	TRBJ1-5	TRBV6-5	CASSLNFGEGQPQHF	TGTGCCAGCAGCCTGAATTTCGGAGAGGGTCAGCCCCAGCATTTT